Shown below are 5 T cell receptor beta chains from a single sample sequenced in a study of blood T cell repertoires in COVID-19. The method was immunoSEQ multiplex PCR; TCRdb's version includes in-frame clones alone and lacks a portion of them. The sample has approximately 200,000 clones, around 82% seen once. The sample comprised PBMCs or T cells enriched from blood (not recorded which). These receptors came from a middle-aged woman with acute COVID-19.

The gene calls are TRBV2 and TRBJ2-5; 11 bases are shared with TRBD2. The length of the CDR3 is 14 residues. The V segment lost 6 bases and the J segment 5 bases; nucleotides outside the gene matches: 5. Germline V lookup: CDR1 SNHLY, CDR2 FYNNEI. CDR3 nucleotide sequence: TGTGCCAGCAGGACTAGCGGGATCGGGGAGACCCAGTACTTC. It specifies CASRTSGIGETQYF.

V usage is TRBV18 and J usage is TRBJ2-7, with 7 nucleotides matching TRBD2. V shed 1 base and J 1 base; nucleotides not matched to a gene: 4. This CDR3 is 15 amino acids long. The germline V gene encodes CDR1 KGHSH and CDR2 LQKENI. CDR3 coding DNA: TGTGCCAGCTCACCACAGCGGGAAGTTTCCTACGAGCAGTACTTC. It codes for CASSPQREVSYEQYF. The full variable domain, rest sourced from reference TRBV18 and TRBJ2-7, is NAGVMQNPRHLVRRRGQEARLRCSPMKGHSHVYWYRQLPEEGLKFMVYLQKENIIDESGMPKERFSAEFPKEGPSILRIQQVVRGDSAAYFCASSPQREVSYEQYFGPGTRLTVT.

This CDR3 is CASSPQQGPYGYTF. CDR3 in DNA: TGTGCCAGCTCACCACAGCAGGGCCCCTATGGCTACACCTTC. The gene calls are TRBV18 and TRBJ1-2; possible D gene TRBD1, 5 bases. The ends were cut back, 1 base at V and 4 bases at J, with 10 bases in the middle. Germline V lookup: CDR1 KGHSH, CDR2 LQKENI. The CDR3 totals 14 residues.

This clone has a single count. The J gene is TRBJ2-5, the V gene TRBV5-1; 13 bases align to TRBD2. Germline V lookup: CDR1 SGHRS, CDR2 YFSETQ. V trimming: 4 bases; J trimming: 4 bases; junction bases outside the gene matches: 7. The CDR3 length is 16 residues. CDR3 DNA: TGCGCCAGCAGCCCGGGGACTAGCGGGGTCGGAGAGACCCAGTACTTC. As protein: CASSPGTSGVGETQYF. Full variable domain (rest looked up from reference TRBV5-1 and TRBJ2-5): KAGVTQTPRYLIKTRGQQVTLSCSPISGHRSVSWYQQTPGQGLQFLFEYFSETQRNKGNFPGRFSGRQFSNSRSEMNVSTLELGDSALYLCASSPGTSGVGETQYFGPGTRLLVL.

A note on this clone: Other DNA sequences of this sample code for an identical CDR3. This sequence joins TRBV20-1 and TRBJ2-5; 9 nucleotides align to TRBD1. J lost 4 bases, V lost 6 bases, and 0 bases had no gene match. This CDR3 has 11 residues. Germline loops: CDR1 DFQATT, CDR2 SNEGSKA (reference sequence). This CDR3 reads CSATGGETQYF. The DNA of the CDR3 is TGCAGTGCGACAGGGGGAGAGACCCAGTACTTC.